This TCR beta chain was sequenced during a study of blood T cell repertoires in COVID-19. Study-level background: From the United States, Italy and Spain came samples of acute and convalescent COVID-19. The analysed material was cDNA or gDNA that came from T cells, B-cell-depleted T cells, or PBMCs.

The germline V gene has CDR1 MNHEY and CDR2 SVGAGI. The V gene lost 6 bases and the J gene lost 3 bases, with 8 bases spanning the gap. This CDR3 is 12 amino acids long. Per the study methods: Amplification with reference gene primers provided the estimates of nucleated cell counts. Profiled with immunoSEQ multiplex PCR; TCRdb holds only in-frame clones, not every one. The V and J calls and the clone size are those of that table, but D and trimming were determined from the DNA. The profile shows approximately 100,000 clones, about 64% of them singletons. The chain combines TRBV6-5 with TRBJ1-2; a weak D match, TRBD1 (6 bases). The sequencing input was peripheral blood. This TCR was sampled from a human donor with acute or convalescent COVID-19. The donor label of this sample is uncertain. CDR3 DNA: TGTGCCAGCAGGGACAGATACTATGGCTACACCTTC. Its protein is CASRDRYYGYTF.